The subject of this entry is one T cell receptor beta chain. Antigen: not known. The sample originates from a study of cytotoxic CD8 clonotypes in ibrutinib-treated CLL. Study at large: Samples yielded averages of 255,043 productive templates and tens of thousands of productive rearrangements.

With 2 bases removed from V and 7 bases from J, the gap between germline ends came to 18 bases. Looked up from germline, CDR1 is MNHNS and CDR2 is SASEGT. This CDR3 contains 16 residues. Clones were sequenced by immunoSEQ multiplex PCR, and TCRdb holds only the in-frame ones, with some missing. The sample lists tens of thousands of clones; 85% to 90% were seen once. Study conclusions and caveats: Clonotypes that were public were uncommon, and they contracted or stayed stable on treatment. At the start, clonality exceeded age-matched healthy donors and followed circulating CD8+ T-cell counts.

This sequence originates from a human donor with chronic lymphocytic leukemia. This sample comprised PBMCs, obtained before ibrutinib treatment. The chain couples TRBV6-1 to TRBJ2-4; possibly TRBD1 for D (5 bases). CDR3 sequence: CASSELGAQGKNIQYF. CDR3 in DNA: TGTGCCAGCAGTGAATTGGGCGCGCAGGGAAAGAACATTCAGTACTTC.